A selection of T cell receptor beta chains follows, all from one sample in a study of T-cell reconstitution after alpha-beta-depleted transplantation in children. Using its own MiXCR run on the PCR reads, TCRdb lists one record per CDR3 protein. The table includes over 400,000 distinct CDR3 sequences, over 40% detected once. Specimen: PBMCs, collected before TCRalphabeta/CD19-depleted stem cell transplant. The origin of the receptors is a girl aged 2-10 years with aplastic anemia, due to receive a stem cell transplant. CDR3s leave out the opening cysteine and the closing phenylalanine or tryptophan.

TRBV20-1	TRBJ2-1	SAIRQSTSYNEQF
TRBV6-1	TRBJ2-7	ASSPRPVSYEQY
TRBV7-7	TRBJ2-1	ASSLAGTSGEEQF
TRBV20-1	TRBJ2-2	SAPGLAGRSNTGELF
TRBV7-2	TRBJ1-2	ASSLAEGVSYGYT
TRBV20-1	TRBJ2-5	SAFLPFQETQY
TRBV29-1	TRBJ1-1	SVDGLTGGRNTEAF
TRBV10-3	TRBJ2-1	AISNGTYNEQF
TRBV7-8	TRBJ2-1	ASSLGAEGLLNEQF
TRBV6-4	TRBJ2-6	ASSARGLSSGANVLT
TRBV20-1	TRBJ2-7	SARPQTSAGVNYEQY
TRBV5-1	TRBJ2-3	ASSWDSDTQY
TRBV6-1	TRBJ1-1	ASRQTGEGTEAF
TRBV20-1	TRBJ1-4	SARDYRQGDEKLF
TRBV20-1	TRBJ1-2	SAPAQGPYGYT
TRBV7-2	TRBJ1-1	ASSFVTEVARPF
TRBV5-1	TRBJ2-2	ASSLAQGPTGELF
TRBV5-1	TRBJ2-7	ASSAGLADSYEQY
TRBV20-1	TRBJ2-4	SARWEAGAGNIQY
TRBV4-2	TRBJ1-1	ASSQDRTGGMSWNTEAF
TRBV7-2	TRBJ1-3	ASSLGGKGNTIY
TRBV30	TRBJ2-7	ASSNGASDYEQY
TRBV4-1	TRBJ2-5	ASSHPGGETQY
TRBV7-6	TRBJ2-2	ASSLAASGRASSRELF
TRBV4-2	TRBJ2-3	ASSQDKAGGVSTDTQY
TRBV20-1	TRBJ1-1	SARDRWTEAF
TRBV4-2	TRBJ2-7	ASSQPGTYEQY
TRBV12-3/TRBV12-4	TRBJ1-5	ASSSQRSNQPQH
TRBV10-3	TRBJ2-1	AISIGGRAFDEQF
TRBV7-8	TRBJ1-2	ASSKGQGYT
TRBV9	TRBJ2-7	ASSVEGVVWDEQY
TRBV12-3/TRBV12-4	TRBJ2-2	ASQGREGLFTGELF
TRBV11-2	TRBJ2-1	ASSLDRVYNEQF
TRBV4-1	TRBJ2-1	ASSQEPRPSGRYNEQF
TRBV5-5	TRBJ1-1	ASSWQMNTEAF
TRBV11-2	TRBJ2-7	ASSLKISYEQY
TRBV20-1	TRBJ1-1	SARAGAGHTEAF